This entry concerns a single T cell receptor beta chain. Which antigen it targets is not known. No qualities accompany the bases; no much larger clone lies one base away. Other DNA variants within this sample encode the same CDR3. As encoded in the germline V gene, CDR1 is MNHNS while CDR2 is SASEGT. From V the trimming removes 2 bases and from J it removes 1 base, while the gene matches leave 2 bases of the junction unaccounted for. There are 16 amino acids in the CDR3, from cysteine to phenylalanine inclusive. Kept here is only the CDR3 DNA, which spans 48 bases and is read in frame from base 1. TCRbeta CDR3 regions were amplified from genomic DNA using the immunoSEQ Assay, a bias-controlled multiplex PCR. From the authors' description of their analysis: Within the assay, amplification of reference gene primers was used to estimate how many nucleated cells each sample contained. Sequence reads were collapsed and filtered to measure the absolute abundance of every unique TCRbeta CDR3 rearrangement. For each sample, productive Simpson clonality was calculated by taking the square root of Simpson's diversity index across productive rearrangements. Here the immuneACCESS table is served through TCRdb, limited to in-frame sequences with V and J called. Missing clones are a known gap in these copies; in checked studies unresolved V genes cover under half, and the rest lacks a known reason. Clone size and the V and J calls come from that table; the DNA yielded D and trimming. The sample has about 200,000 clones on record, 80% to 85% of them singletons. The ten top clones hold roughly 20% of the sample.

Collaborating institutions collected whole blood in K2EDTA tubes following their own protocols. For TCRbeta analysis, collaborators shipped samples as frozen whole blood, isolated PBMCs, or DNA extracted from either of those sample types. The data belong to a study of blood T cell repertoires in COVID-19 (dated by TCRdb to about 2020). About the study as a whole: Samples covering the acute and convalescent phases of COVID-19 were provided by collaborators in the United States, Italy and Spain. Subjects who had been exposed to COVID-19, were actively infected with it, or had recovered from it provided the deeply sampled blood TCRbeta repertoires that made up the dataset. Samples were obtained from the ongoing ImmuneRACE study (first 160 participants) and from 1,254 subjects provided by 6 global collaborators. The prospective study material was composed of cDNA or gDNA derived from T cells, B-cell-depleted T cells, or PBMCs. The sample metadata nearly always contained a de-identified subject ID, COVID-19 status, age in years and sex. Where available, HLA class I and class II types were taken from metadata supplied by the sample provider and were not determined by assay-based typing. The repertoires were made available in a free public database intended to serve as a resource for research on the immune response to SARS-CoV-2. The study at large found these results: Clinical and demographic metadata were provided uncurated, with the amount varying by source and participant.

Rearrangement joined TRBV6-1 to TRBJ2-3; TRBD2 aligns with 11 central bases. Sequencing was done on a sample of peripheral blood. The clonotype originates from a human donor in a cohort sampled during active COVID-19. The CDR3 in this case is CASSETTSGGTDTQYF. The sequenced DNA: TGTGCCAGCAGTGAAACGACTAGCGGGGGCACAGATACGCAGTATTTT.